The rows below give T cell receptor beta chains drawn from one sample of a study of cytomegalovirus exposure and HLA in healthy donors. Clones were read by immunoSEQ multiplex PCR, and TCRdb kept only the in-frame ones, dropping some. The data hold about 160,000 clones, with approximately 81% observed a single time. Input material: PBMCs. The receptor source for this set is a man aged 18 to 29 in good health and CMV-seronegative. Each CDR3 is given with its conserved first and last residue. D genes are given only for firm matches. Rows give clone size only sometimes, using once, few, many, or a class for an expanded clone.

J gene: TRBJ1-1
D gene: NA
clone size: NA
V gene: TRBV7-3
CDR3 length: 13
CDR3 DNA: TGTGCCAGCAGCTTAGGGGGGAAGGCTGAAGCTTTCTTT
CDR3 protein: CASSLGGKAEAFF

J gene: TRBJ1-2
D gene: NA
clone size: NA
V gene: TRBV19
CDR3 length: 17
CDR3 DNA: TGTGCCAGTAGTGGTGGAGAAGGACAACCCGCTAACTATGGCTACACCTTC
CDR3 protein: CASSGGEGQPANYGYTF

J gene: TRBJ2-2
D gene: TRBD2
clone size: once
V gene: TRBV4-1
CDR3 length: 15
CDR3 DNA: TGCGCCAGCAGCCTAAGCGGGAGTCCCACCGGGGAGCTGTTTTTT
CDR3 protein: CASSLSGSPTGELFF

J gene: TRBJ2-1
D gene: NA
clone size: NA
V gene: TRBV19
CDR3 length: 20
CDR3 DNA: TGTGCCAGTAGTATAGATCTATTCGGAGCGGGAGAGGGGGCATACAATGAGCAGTTCTTC
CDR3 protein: CASSIDLFGAGEGAYNEQFF

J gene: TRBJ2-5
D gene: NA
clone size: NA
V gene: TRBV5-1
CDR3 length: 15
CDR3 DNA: TGCGCCAGCAGCTTGGCCGGCCAGGCCCAAGAGACCCAGTACTTC
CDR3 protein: CASSLAGQAQETQYF

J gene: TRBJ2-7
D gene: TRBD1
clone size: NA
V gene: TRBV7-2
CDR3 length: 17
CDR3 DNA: TGTGCCAGCAGCTTAAGTGCCGGGGGGACAGGGGTGGGCGAGCAGTACTTC
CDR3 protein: CASSLSAGGTGVGEQYF

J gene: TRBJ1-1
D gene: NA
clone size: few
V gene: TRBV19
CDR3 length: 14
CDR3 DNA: TGTGCCAGTAGTATGGACGGGGTAAACACTGAAGCTTTCTTT
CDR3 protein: CASSMDGVNTEAFF

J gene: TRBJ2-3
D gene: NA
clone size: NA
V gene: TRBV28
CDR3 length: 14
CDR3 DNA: TGTGCCAGCCAGTTAGGGGGATCCACAGATACGCAGTATTTT
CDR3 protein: CASQLGGSTDTQYF

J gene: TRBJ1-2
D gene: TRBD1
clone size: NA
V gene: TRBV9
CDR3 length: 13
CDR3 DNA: TGTGCCAGCAGCGCGGGGGACAGCTATGGCTACACCTTC
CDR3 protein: CASSAGDSYGYTF

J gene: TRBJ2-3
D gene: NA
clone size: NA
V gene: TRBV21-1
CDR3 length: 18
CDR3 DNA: TGTGCCAGCAGCAAGGTGACTAGCGGGCCCCGTAGCACAGATACGCAGTATTTT
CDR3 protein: CASSKVTSGPRSTDTQYF

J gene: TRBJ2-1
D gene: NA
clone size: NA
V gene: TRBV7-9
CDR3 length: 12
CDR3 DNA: TGTGCCAGCAGCCCTACAGCGGATGAGCAGTTCTTC
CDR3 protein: CASSPTADEQFF

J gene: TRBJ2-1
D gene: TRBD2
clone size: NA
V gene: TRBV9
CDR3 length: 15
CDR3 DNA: TGTGCCAGCAGCGTAGGGGGACTAGCGTTAGGTGAGCAGTTCTTC
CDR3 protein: CASSVGGLALGEQFF

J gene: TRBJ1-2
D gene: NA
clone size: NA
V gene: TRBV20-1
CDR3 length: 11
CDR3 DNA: TGCAGTGCTGGACGGGGTTATGGCTACACCTTC
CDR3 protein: CSAGRGYGYTF

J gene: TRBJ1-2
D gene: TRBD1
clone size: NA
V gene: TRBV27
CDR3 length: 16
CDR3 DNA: TGTGCCAGCAGTTTGGAAGGGGACAGGAGTTTGACTGGCTACACCTTC
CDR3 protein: CASSLEGDRSLTGYTF

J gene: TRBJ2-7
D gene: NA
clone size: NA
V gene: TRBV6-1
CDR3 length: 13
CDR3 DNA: TGTGCCAGCAGTCCCTTCGGGGACTACGAGCAGTACTTC
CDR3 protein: CASSPFGDYEQYF

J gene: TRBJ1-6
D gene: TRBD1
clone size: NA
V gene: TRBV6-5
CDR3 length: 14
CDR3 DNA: TGTGCCAGCAGTCGGGGACAGGCTAATTCACCCCTCCACTTT
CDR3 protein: CASSRGQANSPLHF

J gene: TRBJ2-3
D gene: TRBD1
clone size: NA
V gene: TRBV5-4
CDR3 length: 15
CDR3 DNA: TGTGCCAGCAGCCCCGGGACAGGGGGCACAGATACGCAGTATTTT
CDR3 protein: CASSPGTGGTDTQYF

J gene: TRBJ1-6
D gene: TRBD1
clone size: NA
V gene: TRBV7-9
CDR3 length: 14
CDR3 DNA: TGTGCCAGCAGCTCGGGACAGGAAAATTCACCCCTCCACTTT
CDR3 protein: CASSSGQENSPLHF

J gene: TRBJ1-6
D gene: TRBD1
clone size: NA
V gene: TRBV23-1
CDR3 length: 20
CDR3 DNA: TGCGCCAGCAGTCCCCCCCCGCACAGGGGGCAAAGCTCCTATAATTCACCCCTCCACTTT
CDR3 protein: CASSPPPHRGQSSYNSPLHF

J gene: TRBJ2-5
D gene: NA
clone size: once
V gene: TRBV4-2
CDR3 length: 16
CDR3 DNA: TGTGCCAGCAGCCAGAACAGGGTTGTTAGGGAAGAGACCCAGTACTTC
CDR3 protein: CASSQNRVVREETQYF

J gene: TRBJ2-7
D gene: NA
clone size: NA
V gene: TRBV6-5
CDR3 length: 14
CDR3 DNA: TGTGCCAGCAGTTACACCGGGAACTCCTACGAGCAGTACTTC
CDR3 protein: CASSYTGNSYEQYF

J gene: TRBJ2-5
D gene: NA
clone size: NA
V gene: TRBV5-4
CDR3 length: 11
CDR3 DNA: TGTGCCAGCAGCCTTGAAGAGACCCAGTACTTC
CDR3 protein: CASSLEETQYF

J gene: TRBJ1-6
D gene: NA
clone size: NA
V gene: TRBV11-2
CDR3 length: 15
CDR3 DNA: TGTGCCAGCAGCCGGGGGGGGATCTATAATTCACCCCTCCACTTT
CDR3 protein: CASSRGGIYNSPLHF

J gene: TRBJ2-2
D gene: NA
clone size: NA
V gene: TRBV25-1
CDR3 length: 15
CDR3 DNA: TGTGCCAGCAGTGATCGTAAGCGGGACACCGGGGAGCTGTTTTTT
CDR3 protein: CASSDRKRDTGELFF

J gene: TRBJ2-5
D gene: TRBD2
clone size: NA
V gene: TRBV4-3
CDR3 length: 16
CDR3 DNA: TGCGCCAGCAGCCAAGAGGGTACGGGAGGGCGGGAGACCCAGTACTTC
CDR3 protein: CASSQEGTGGRETQYF

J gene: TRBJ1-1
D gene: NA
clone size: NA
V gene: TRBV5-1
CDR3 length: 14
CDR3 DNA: TGCGCCAGCAGCTTGGATAGATTGAACACTGAAGCTTTCTTT
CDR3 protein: CASSLDRLNTEAFF

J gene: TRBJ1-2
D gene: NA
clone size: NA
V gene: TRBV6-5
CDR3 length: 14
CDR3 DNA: TGTGCCAGCACCGGGCCGGGGGTAGACTATGGCTACACCTTC
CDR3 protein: CASTGPGVDYGYTF

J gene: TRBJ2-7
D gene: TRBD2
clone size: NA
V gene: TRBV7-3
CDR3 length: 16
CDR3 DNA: TGTGCCAGCAGCCCGTCCGTGACTAGCGCGATCTACGAGCAGTACTTC
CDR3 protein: CASSPSVTSAIYEQYF

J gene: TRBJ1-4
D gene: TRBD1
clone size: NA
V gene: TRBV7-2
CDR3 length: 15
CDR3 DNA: TGTGCCAGCAGCTCAACCGGGACAGGGGTAGAAAAACTGTTTTTT
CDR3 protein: CASSSTGTGVEKLFF

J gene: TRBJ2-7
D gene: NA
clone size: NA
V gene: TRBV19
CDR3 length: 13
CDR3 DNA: TGTGCCAGTAGTGGGGACATTTCCTACGAGCAGTACTTC
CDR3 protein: CASSGDISYEQYF

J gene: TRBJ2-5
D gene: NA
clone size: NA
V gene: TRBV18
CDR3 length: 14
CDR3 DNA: TGTGCCAGCTCTATACGGGACATCCAAGAGACCCAGTACTTC
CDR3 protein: CASSIRDIQETQYF

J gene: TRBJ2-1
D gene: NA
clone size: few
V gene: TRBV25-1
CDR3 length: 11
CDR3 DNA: TGTGCCACCAGACAGTACAATGAGCAGTTCTTC
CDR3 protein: CATRQYNEQFF

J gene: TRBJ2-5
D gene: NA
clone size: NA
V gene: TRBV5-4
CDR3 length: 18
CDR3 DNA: TGTGCCAGCAGCTTGGAGAGGCGACGGGAGACGGGGCAAGAGACCCAGTACTTC
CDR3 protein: CASSLERRRETGQETQYF

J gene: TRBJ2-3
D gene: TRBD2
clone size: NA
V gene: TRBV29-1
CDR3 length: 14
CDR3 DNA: TGCAGCGCCAGTCCGGGACTAGCAGGAGATACGCAGTATTTT
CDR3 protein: CSASPGLAGDTQYF

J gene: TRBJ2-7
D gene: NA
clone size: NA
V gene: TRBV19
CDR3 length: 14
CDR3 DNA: TGTGCCAGTAGTATCAGGGGAGAAGGCTACGAGCAGTACTTC
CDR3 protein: CASSIRGEGYEQYF

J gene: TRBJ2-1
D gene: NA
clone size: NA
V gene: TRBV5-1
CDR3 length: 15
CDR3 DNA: TGCGCCAGCAGCTTGGTAGGAGTAGCGTACAATGAGCAGTTCTTC
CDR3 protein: CASSLVGVAYNEQFF

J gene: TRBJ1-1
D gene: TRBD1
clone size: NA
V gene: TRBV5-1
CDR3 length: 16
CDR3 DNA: TGCGCCAGCAGCTTGTCACAGGGGGCGCAGGGTACGGAAGCTTTCTTT
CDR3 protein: CASSLSQGAQGTEAFF

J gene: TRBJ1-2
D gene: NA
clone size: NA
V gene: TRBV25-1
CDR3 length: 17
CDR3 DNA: TGTGCCAGCAGTGGGAGTATCGGGACACAAGTACTCTATGGCTACACCTTC
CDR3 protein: CASSGSIGTQVLYGYTF

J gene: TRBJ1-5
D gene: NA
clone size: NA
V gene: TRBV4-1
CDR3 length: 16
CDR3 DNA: TGCGCCAGCAGCCGGGGGGGGACGAAAAGCAATCAGCCCCAGCATTTT
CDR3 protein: CASSRGGTKSNQPQHF

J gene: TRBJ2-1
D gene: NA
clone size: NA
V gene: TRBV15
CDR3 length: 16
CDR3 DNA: TGTGCCACCAGCACCCGTTTTCCTCCCGAGGGCAATGAGCAGTTCTTC
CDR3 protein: CATSTRFPPEGNEQFF

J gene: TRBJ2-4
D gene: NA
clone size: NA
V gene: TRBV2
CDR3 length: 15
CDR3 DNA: TGTGCCAGCAGGGGCGAGATTTTAGCCAAAAACATTCAGTACTTC
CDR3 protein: CASRGEILAKNIQYF

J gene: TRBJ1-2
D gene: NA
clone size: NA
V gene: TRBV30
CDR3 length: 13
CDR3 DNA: TGTGCCTGGAGTGTACGCAGGGACTATGGCTACACCTTC
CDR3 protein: CAWSVRRDYGYTF

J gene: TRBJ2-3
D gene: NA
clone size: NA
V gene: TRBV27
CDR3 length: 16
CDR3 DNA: TGTGCCAGCAGTCCTTATTCGGGGGTGAGGACAGATACGCAGTATTTT
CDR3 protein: CASSPYSGVRTDTQYF

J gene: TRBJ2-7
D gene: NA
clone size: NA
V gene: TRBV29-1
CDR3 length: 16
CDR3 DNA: TGCAGCGTTGAAGATCTATCGAGCCTACCAGGGAACGAGCAGTACTTC
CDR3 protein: CSVEDLSSLPGNEQYF

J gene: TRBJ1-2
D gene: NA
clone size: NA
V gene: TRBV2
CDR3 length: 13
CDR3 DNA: TGTGCCAGCAGAAGAGGGGGACCCTATGGCTACACCTTC
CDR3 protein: CASRRGGPYGYTF

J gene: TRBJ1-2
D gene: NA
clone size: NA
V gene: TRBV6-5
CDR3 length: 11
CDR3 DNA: TGTGCCAGCAGTGGGCCCTATGGCTACACCTTC
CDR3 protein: CASSGPYGYTF

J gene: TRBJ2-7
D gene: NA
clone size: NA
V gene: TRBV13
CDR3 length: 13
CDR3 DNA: TGTGCCAGCAGCTTAGGGCGTGTGCACGAGCAGTACTTC
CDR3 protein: CASSLGRVHEQYF

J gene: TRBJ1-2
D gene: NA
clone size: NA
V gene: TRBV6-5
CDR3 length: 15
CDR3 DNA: TGTGCCAGCAGTTACTCGATCTTTTGGCAAAGAGGCTACACCTTC
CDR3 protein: CASSYSIFWQRGYTF

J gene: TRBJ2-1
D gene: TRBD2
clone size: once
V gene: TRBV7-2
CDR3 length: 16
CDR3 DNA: TGTGCCAGCAGCCCTCAAGGGACTAGCGGTTACAATGAGCAGTTCTTC
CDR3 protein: CASSPQGTSGYNEQFF